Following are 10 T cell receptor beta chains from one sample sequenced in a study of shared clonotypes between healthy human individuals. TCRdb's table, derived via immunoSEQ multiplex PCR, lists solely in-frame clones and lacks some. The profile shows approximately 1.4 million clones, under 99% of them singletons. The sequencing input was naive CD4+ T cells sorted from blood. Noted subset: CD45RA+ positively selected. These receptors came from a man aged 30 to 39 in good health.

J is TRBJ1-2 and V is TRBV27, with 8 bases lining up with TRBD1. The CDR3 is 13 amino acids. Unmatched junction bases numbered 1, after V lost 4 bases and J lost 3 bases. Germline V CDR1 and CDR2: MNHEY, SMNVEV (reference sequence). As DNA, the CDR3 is TGTGCCAGCAGTTCGGGACAGGACTATGGCTACACCTTC. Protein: CASSSGQDYGYTF.

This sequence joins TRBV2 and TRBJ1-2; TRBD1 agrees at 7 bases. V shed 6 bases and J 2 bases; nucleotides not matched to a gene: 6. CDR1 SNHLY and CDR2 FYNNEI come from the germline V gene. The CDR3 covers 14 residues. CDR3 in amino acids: CASSRDSKNYGYTF. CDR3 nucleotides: TGTGCCAGCAGCCGGGACAGTAAGAACTATGGCTACACCTTC.

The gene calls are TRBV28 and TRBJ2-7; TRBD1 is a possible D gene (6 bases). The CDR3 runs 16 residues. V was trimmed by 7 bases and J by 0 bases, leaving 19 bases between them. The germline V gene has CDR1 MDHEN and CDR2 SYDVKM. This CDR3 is CASTRAGTPSSYEQYF. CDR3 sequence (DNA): TGTGCCAGCACTCGTGCCGGGACACCGAGCTCCTACGAGCAGTACTTC.

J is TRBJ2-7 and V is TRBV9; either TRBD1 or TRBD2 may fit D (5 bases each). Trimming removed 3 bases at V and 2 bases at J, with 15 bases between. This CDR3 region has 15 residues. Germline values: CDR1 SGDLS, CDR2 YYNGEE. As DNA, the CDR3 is TGTGCCAGCAGCGCCCGGGGCTCGACCCCCTACGAGCAGTACTTC. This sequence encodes CASSARGSTPYEQYF.

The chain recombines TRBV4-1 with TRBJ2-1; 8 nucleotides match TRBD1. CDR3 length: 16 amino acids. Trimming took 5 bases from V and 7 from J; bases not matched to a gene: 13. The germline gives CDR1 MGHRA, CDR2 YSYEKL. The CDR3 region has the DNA TGCGCCAGCAGCAGAGTACAGGGGGAATTGATTAATGAGCAGTTCTTC. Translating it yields CASSRVQGELINEQFF.

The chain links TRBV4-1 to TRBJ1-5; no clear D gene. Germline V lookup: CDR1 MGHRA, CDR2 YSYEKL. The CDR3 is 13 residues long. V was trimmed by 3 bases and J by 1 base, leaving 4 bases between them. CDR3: CASSQISNQPQHF. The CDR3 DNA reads TGCGCCAGCAGCCAGATCAGCAATCAGCCCCAGCATTTT.

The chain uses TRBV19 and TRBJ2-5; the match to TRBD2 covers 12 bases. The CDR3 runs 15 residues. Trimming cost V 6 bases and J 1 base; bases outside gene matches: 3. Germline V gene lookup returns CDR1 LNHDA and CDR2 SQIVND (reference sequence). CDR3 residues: CASRRTSGIQETQYF. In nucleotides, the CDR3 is TGTGCCAGTAGAAGGACTAGCGGGATCCAAGAGACCCAGTACTTC.

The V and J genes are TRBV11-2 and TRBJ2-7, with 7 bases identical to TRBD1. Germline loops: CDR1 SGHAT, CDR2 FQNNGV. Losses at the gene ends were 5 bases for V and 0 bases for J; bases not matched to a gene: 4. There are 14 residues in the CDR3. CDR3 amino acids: CASSPRDSSYEQYF. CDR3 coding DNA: TGTGCCAGCAGCCCCCGGGACAGCTCCTACGAGCAGTACTTC.

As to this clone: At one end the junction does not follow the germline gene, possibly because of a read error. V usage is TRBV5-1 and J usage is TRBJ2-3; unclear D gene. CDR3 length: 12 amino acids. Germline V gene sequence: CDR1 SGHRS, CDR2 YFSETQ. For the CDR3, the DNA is TGCGCCAGCGGCTTGACCGCGGATACGCAGTATTTT. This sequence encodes CASGLTADTQYF.

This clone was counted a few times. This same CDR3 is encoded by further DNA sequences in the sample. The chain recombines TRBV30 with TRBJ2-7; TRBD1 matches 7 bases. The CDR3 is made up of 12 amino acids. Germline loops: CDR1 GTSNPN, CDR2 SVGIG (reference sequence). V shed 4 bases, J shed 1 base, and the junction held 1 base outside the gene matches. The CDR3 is CAWNRGSYEQYF. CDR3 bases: TGTGCCTGGAACAGGGGTTCCTACGAGCAGTACTTC.